These 21 T cell receptor beta chains share one sample of origin, sequenced in a study of T-cell memory formation after mild COVID-19 (dated by TCRdb to about 2021). Libraries were prepared through 5' RACE. Sequenced using an Illumina NovaSeq 6000. The public reads were run again by TCRdb, first through fastp at Q25 and then through MiXCR, and only productive beta chains were kept. All rows with the same CDR3 protein become a single entry with the most common DNA and genes. Across this sample there are 450,000 to 650,000 distinct CDR3 sequences, with roughly 20% seen only once. The ten most abundant clones make up around 12% of the sample. The sequenced sample was PBMCs or a T cell subset sorted from them (not recorded which). These TCRs come from an adult woman who had mild COVID-19 (a few samples of this study predate the infection). The sample titles of this study are shuffled in the database, so cell type and time point are left out; the donor was told from shared clones.

The gene calls are TRBV7-9 and TRBJ2-3; D is ambiguous. Germline-derived CDR1 and CDR2 are SEHNR and FQNEAQ (reference sequence). Trimming removed 1 base at V and 2 bases at J, with 13 bases between. This CDR3 region has 16 residues. The chain's CDR3 is CASSLGEIEITDTQYF. In DNA form, the CDR3 reads TGTGCCAGCAGCTTAGGGGAAATTGAAATCACAGATACGCAGTATTTT.

This chain joins TRBV11-2 and TRBJ2-7, with 14 bases lining up with TRBD2. V shed 8 bases, J shed 4 bases, and the junction held 4 bases outside the gene matches. Germline values: CDR1 SGHAT, CDR2 FQNNGV. This CDR3 spans 14 amino acids. CDR3 sequence (DNA): TGTGCCAGCTCCGGACTAGCGGGAGGATACGAGCAGTACTTC. Translated: CASSGLAGGYEQYF.

The V and J genes are TRBV27 and TRBJ2-7; perhaps TRBD1 as D (6 bases). This CDR3 contains 15 residues. V was clipped by 2 bases and J by 7 bases, with 18 bases between them. Per the germline V gene, CDR1 is MNHEY and CDR2 is SMNVEV (reference sequence). The CDR3 bases are TGTGCCAGCAGTTTAGTGGTGACAGGCGGTCATGAGCAGTACTTC. As protein: CASSLVVTGGHEQYF.

The chain has TRBV7-2 and TRBJ1-5, with 8 bases identical to TRBD1. CDR1 is SGHTA and CDR2 is FQGNSA in the germline V gene. Losses at the gene ends were 3 bases for V and 8 bases for J; bases not matched to a gene: 9. This CDR3 is 15 amino acids long. The CDR3 DNA reads as TGTGCCAGCAGCTTTGGACAGGGTACGAACAAGCCCCAGCATTTT. Translated: CASSFGQGTNKPQHF.

The J gene is TRBJ2-7, the V gene TRBV9; the D gene is possibly TRBD2 (5 bases). Germline V lookup: CDR1 SGDLS, CDR2 YYNGEE. The V and J ends lost 0 bases and 0 bases respectively, with 16 bases between them. The CDR3 extends over 17 amino acids. The CDR3 DNA is TGTGCCAGCAGCGTAGAGGACCTACTAGGGCCCTCCTACGAGCAGTACTTC. It codes for CASSVEDLLGPSYEQYF.

The rearrangement joins TRBV29-1 to TRBJ1-2; perhaps TRBD1 as D (5 bases). Trimming shortened V by 4 bases and J by 0 bases, and 9 bases separated the two germline ends. The CDR3 consists of 13 residues. Germline lookup yields CDR1 SQVTM and CDR2 ANQGSEA. The CDR3 DNA reads as TGCAGCGTTGCCCACAGGACTAACTATGGCTACACCTTC. This sequence encodes CSVAHRTNYGYTF. Drawing the rest from reference TRBV29-1 and TRBJ1-2, the complete variable domain is SAVISQKPSRDICQRGTSLTIQCQVDSQVTMMFWYRQQPGQSLTLIATANQGSEATYESGFVIDKFPISRPNLTFSTLTVSNMSPEDSSIYLCSVAHRTNYGYTFGSGTRLTVV.

This clonotype was counted only a few times. The chain recombines TRBV5-6 with TRBJ1-2; 9 bases fit TRBD1. Germline V CDR1 and CDR2: SGHDT, YYEEEE. The CDR3 is 18 amino acids. Trimming at V came to 0 bases and at J to 4 bases, leaving 13 bases not matched to a gene. The CDR3 sequence is CASSLVGARWTGVYGYTF. CDR3 sequence (DNA): TGTGCCAGCAGCTTGGTGGGGGCCCGTTGGACAGGGGTCTATGGCTACACCTTC.

The sample holds a few counts of this clonotype. CDR3 amino acids: CATPRRGGEHENTGELFF. The CDR3 DNA is TGTGCCACCCCTCGGCGGGGGGGCGAGCATGAGAACACCGGGGAGCTGTTTTTT. V usage is TRBV15 and J usage is TRBJ2-2; 9 bases are shared with TRBD2. Trimming removed 8 bases from V and 1 base from J; junction bases left unmatched: 14. CDR3 size: 18 residues. CDR1 LNHNV and CDR2 YYDKDF come from the germline V gene (reference sequence).

V and J are TRBV2 and TRBJ1-5; possible D gene TRBD1, 5 bases. From germline, CDR1 is SNHLY and CDR2 FYNNEI. V was cut by 7 bases and J by 1 base, with 11 bases left in between. This CDR3 comprises 14 residues. The CDR3 reads CASKEGQSNQPQHF. The CDR3 nucleotides are TGTGCCAGCAAGGAGGGGCAGAGCAATCAGCCCCAGCATTTT.

V and J are TRBV5-6 and TRBJ2-7; 7 positions agree with TRBD1. Trimming cost V 0 bases and J 5 bases; bases outside gene matches: 8. Germline V gene sequence: CDR1 SGHDT, CDR2 YYEEEE. The CDR3 length is 15 residues. The CDR3 sequence is CASSLAFDREDEQYF. CDR3 DNA: TGTGCCAGCAGCTTGGCGTTTGACAGGGAAGACGAGCAGTACTTC.

This clonotype was detected a few times. The V gene is TRBV5-1, the J gene TRBJ2-7, with D possibly called TRBD1 or TRBD2 (6 bases each). The CDR3 is made up of 14 amino acids. Germline V gene sequence: CDR1 SGHRS, CDR2 YFSETQ. Trimming stripped 2 bases from V and 11 bases from J, with 20 bases between. The CDR3 coding sequence is TGCGCCAGCAGCTTCGGTTCGACGGGGGCCGGGGAGTACTTC. It encodes CASSFGSTGAGEYF.

This clonotype was picked up one time. The V and J genes are TRBV30 and TRBJ2-1, with 12 bases identical to TRBD2. CDR3 size: 14 residues. V gave up 2 bases and J gave up 8 bases; unmatched junction bases: 4. Germline V gene data show CDR1 as GTSNPN and CDR2 as SVGIG (reference sequence). Written as DNA, the CDR3 is TGTGCCTGGAGTACCGGACTAGCGGGACATGAGCAGTTCTTC. Amino acid sequence: CAWSTGLAGHEQFF.

The table lists this clonotype with a few counts. CDR3 nucleotides: TGTGCCACCAGTGATATAGCTTCGGGACAGTACACCGGGGAGCTGTTTTTT. This gives the protein CATSDIASGQYTGELFF. The J gene is TRBJ2-2, the V gene TRBV24-1; 7 bases are shared with TRBD1. This CDR3 region has 17 residues. CDR1 and CDR2 from the germline V gene are KGHDR and SFDVKD. The V and J ends lost 3 bases and 3 bases, in that order; junction bases with no gene match: 9.

The V call is TRBV5-1, the J call TRBJ2-6; D call uncertain. Germline CDR1 and CDR2: SGHRS and YFSETQ. The CDR3 covers 16 residues. The V end was cut by 4 bases, the J end by 0 bases, with 11 bases between. In DNA form, the CDR3 reads TGCGCCAGCAGCCCTTTCTACCCCTCTGGGGCCAACGTCCTGACTTTC. Translation gives CASSPFYPSGANVLTF.

This clonotype showed up just a few times. The chain joins TRBV29-1 to TRBJ2-2; a weak D match, TRBD1 (5 bases). The germline CDR1 and CDR2 sequences are SQVTM and ANQGSEA. With 1 base removed from V and 6 bases from J, the gap between germline ends came to 15 bases. The CDR3 covers 15 residues. Here the CDR3 DNA reads TGCAGCGTTGAAGTCATCAGTAGGGGCTCCGGGGAGCTGTTTTTT. This encodes CSVEVISRGSGELFF.

This clonotype was seen at least ten times. J is TRBJ2-7 and V is TRBV20-1, with 12 bases that match TRBD2. From germline, CDR1 is DFQATT and CDR2 SNEGSKA (reference sequence). The CDR3 runs 16 residues. The V segment lost 0 bases and the J segment 4 bases; nucleotides outside the gene matches: 7. The CDR3 loop reads CSARDPSGRAGYEQYF. CDR3 nucleotide sequence: TGCAGTGCTAGAGACCCTAGCGGGAGGGCCGGGTACGAGCAGTACTTC.

The V call is TRBV20-1, the J call TRBJ2-1; D is ambiguous. Looked up from germline, CDR1 is DFQATT and CDR2 is SNEGSKA (reference sequence). V lost 1 base, J lost 6 bases, and 19 bases lay in between. The CDR3 is made up of 16 amino acids. DNA of the CDR3: TGCAGTGCTAGAGCCGTCTCTACCGGTTTCGTCAATGAGCAGTTCTTC. This sequence encodes CSARAVSTGFVNEQFF.

The V and J genes are TRBV5-1 and TRBJ1-4; D remains unclear. V was shortened by 4 bases and J by 6 bases, with 19 bases between the two germline ends. CDR1 is SGHRS, CDR2 YFSETQ, per germline. The CDR3 sequence is 16 residues long. The CDR3 DNA follows: TGCGCCAGCAGCAACCCGGACCCACAGTCTTATGAAAAACTGTTTTTT. Its translation: CASSNPDPQSYEKLFF.

This clonotype was counted a single time. V is TRBV4-3 and J is TRBJ2-7; D is ambiguous. The V end lost 1 base, the J end lost 2 bases, and 9 bases lay between the germline ends. The germline CDR1 and CDR2 sequences are LGHNA and YSLEER. The CDR3 sequence is 14 residues long. CDR3 residues: CASSQVLGPYEQYF. CDR3 nucleotide sequence: TGCGCCAGCAGCCAAGTTCTAGGGCCCTACGAGCAGTACTTC.

The rearrangement joins TRBV6-2 or TRBV6-3 to TRBJ2-1; 13 bases align to TRBD2. Looked up from germline, CDR1 is MNHEY and CDR2 is SVGEGT. With 2 bases clipped from V and 10 bases from J, the junction kept 8 bases outside the gene matches. The CDR3 is made up of 16 amino acids. The CDR3 DNA is TGTGCCAGCAGTTACGCGACTAGCGGGAGGAGGCAAGAGCAGTTCTTC. Its protein product is CASSYATSGRRQEQFF.

This clonotype was seen a handful of times. This chain uses TRBV12-3 or TRBV12-4 with TRBJ2-3; no firm D call. Trimming removed 3 bases from V and 2 bases from J, with 9 bases in between. This CDR3 region has 14 residues. The CDR3 bases are TGTGCCAGCAGTTTGCCTGTCGCCACAGATACGCAGTATTTT. This sequence encodes CASSLPVATDTQYF.